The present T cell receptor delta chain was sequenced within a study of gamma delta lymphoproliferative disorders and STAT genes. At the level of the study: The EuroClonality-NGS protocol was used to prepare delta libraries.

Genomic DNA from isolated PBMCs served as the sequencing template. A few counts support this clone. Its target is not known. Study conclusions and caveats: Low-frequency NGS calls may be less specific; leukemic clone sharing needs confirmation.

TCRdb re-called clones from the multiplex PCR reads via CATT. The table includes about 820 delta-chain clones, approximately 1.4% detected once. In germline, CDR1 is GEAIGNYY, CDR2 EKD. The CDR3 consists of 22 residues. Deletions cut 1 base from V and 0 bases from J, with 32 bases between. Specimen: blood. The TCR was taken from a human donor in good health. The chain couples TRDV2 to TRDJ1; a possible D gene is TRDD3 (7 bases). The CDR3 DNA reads TGTGCCTGTGACACAATATTCCTAAAAGGAGGTGGGGGAGAATTCCACACCGATAAACTCATCTTT. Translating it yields CACDTIFLKGGGGEFHTDKLIF.